This T cell receptor beta chain was profiled in a study of cytomegalovirus exposure and HLA in healthy donors. Study results and limitations: The sole available immune exposure information was CMV serostatus. Being productive about 87% or about 30% of the time was typical of most TCR beta V segments in an earlier analysis. Sequence variants that were highly shared formed a cluster that was likely a sequencing artifact. Cytomegalovirus-associated TCR beta chains were listed, numbering 164.

In regard to this clone: Its antigen remains unidentified.

The PCR contained 60 Vbeta and 13 Jbeta primers. Libraries were prepared by immunoSEQ multiplex PCR; TCRdb keeps only in-frame clonotypes and omits some of them. The table lists 90,000 to 150,000 clones, 55% to 65% of them singletons. With 3 bases removed from V and 8 bases from J, the gap between germline ends came to 11 bases. Germline V gene lookup returns CDR1 DFQATT and CDR2 SNEGSKA (reference sequence). The CDR3 spans 11 residues. The receptor was derived from a man in his forties in good health and CMV-seropositive. The V and J genes are TRBV20-1 and TRBJ2-7; D gene uncertain. Sequencing used PBMCs. CDR3 sequence: CSASVPTQQYF. CDR3 coding DNA: TGCAGTGCTAGCGTACCTACGCAGCAGTACTTC.